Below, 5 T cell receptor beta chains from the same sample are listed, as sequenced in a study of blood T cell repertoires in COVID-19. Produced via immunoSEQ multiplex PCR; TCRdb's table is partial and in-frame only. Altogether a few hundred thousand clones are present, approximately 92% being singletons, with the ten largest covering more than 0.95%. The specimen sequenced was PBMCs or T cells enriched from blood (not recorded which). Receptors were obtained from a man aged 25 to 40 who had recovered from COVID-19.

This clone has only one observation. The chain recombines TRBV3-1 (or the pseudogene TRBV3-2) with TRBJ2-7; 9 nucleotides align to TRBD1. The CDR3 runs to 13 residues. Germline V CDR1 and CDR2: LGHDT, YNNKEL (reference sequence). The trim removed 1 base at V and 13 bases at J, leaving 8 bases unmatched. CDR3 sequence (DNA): TGTGCCAGCAGCCAAGTTGCGGGACAGGGATTATACTTC. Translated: CASSQVAGQGLYF.

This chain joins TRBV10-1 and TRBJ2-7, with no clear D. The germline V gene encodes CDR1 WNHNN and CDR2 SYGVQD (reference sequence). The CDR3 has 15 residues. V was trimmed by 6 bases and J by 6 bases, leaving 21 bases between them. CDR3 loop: CASSAPGSQLGEQYF. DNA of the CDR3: TGCGCCAGCAGCGCACCGGGTTCCCAGCTCGGCGAGCAGTACTTC.

The DNA of the CDR3 is TGTGCCAGCTCACCATGGGTCGTTAAGGGGGCTGGCTACACCTTC. It is translated as CASSPWVVKGAGYTF. V usage is TRBV18 and J usage is TRBJ1-2; TRBD1 matches at 7 bases. From germline, CDR1 is KGHSH and CDR2 LQKENI. V shed 2 bases, J shed 7 bases, and the junction held 10 bases outside the gene matches. This CDR3 has 15 amino acids.

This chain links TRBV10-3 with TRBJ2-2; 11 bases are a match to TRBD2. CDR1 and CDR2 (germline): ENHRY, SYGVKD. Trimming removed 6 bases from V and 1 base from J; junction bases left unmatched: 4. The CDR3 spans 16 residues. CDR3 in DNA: TGTGCCATCAGGATGACTAGCGGGAAGAACACCGGGGAGCTGTTTTTT. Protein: CAIRMTSGKNTGELFF.

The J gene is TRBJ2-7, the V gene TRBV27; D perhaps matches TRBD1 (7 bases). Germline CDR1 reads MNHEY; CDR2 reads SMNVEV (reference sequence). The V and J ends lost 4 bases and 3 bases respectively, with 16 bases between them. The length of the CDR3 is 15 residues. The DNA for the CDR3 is TGTGCCAGCAGTTCCCACGGGGGACAGTACTACGAGCAGTACTTC. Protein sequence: CASSSHGGQYYEQYF.